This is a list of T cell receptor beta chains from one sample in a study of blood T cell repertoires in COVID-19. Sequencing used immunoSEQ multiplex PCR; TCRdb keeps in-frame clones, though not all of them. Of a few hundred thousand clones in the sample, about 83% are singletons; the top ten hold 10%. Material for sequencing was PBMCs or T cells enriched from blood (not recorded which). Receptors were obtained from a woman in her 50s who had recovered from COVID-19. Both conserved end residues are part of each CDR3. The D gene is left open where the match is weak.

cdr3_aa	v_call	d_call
CAWSVPLRPGYEQYF	TRBV30	-
CATRPGVGSPLHF	TRBV15	-
CASSQQMTASNYGYTF	TRBV4-1	-
CAWSVGYEQYF	TRBV30	-
CASSLTGGKGTEAFF	TRBV7-2	TRBD1
CATSDRTGERDTQYF	TRBV24-1	TRBD1
CASSAKLGQGSDQPQHF	TRBV6-1	TRBD1
CASSAGTGRIQYF	TRBV12-3/TRBV12-4	TRBD1
CASSVEQGSYNEQFF	TRBV9	TRBD1
CASSPQTSGGASEQYF	TRBV19	TRBD1
CASSQKQTGNYGYTF	TRBV4-2	-
CASSQAPAGSTIYF	TRBV4-1	-
CASSLRAGEETQYF	TRBV5-6	-
CASSYLTGGDGELFF	TRBV6-5	TRBD1
CASSQGGGLLF	TRBV4-1	-
CASSQDPNPYEQYF	TRBV3-1/TRBV3-2	-
CASRQADNYGYTF	TRBV6-5	-
CASGQGFGNTIYF	TRBV5-1	TRBD1
CASRPGPLTEAFF	TRBV19	-
CASSLVVVGRGSNYGYTF	TRBV7-2	TRBD1